One sample yielded the 10 T cell receptor beta chains listed below, sequenced in a study of long-term antiretroviral therapy in people with HIV. Assay version v3.0 of immunoSEQ was used, and it was run at survey level. TCRdb keeps only in-frame clones here, not all; method: immunoSEQ multiplex PCR. The sample includes tens of thousands of clones, around four fifths of them seen just once. The material was unsorted PBMCs, obtained almost 2.9 years after starting antiretroviral therapy. These receptors came from a man aged 25-45 years with HIV.

A remark on this clone: Distinct nucleotide sequences in the sample also encode this CDR3. This chain connects TRBV5-1 to TRBJ2-2; a possible D gene is TRBD1 (5 bases). The CDR3 has 15 residues. Germline assignment: CDR1 SGHRS and CDR2 YFSETQ. Trimming took 4 bases from V and 1 from J, leaving 11 bases between them. The CDR3 coding sequence is TGCGCCAGCAGCCCCCTAGACAGGAACACCGGGGAGCTGTTTTTT. It encodes CASSPLDRNTGELFF.

This chain uses TRBV19 with TRBJ2-2; a possible D gene is TRBD2 (5 bases). The V end lost 1 base, the J end lost 7 bases, and 10 bases lay between the germline ends. Germline assignment: CDR1 LNHDA and CDR2 SQIVND (reference sequence). The CDR3 has 14 residues. CDR3 in amino acids: CASSIAELVGELFF. The CDR3 bases are TGTGCCAGTAGTATAGCAGAACTAGTCGGGGAGCTGTTTTTT. The complete variable domain, with remaining parts taken from reference TRBV19 and TRBJ2-2, reads DGGITQSPKYLFRKEGQNVTLSCEQNLNHDAMYWYRQDPGQGLRLIYYSQIVNDFQKGDIAEGYSVSREKKESFPLTVTSAQKNPTAFYLCASSIAELVGELFFGEGSRLTVL.

The V call is TRBV2, the J call TRBJ2-7, with 9 bases aligning to TRBD2. There are 13 residues in the CDR3. In germline, CDR1 is SNHLY, CDR2 FYNNEI. Trimming cost V 7 bases and J 5 bases; bases outside gene matches: 6. This CDR3 is CASIPSGNNEQYF. The CDR3 nucleotides read TGTGCCAGCATCCCTAGCGGGAATAACGAGCAGTACTTC.

This chain links TRBV28 with TRBJ2-7; possibly TRBD1 or TRBD2 for D (6 bases each). V lost 5 bases, J lost 5 bases, and 16 bases lay in between. The CDR3 consists of 14 residues. Germline V gene data show CDR1 as MDHEN and CDR2 as SYDVKM. The CDR3 DNA is TGTGCCAGCAGTCTTATCGTGGGGGGCCACGAGCAGTACTTC. Protein product: CASSLIVGGHEQYF.

For the CDR3, the DNA is TGTGCCAGCTGGTCTAGCGGGGGGGCAATAGATACGCAGTATTTT. Its protein is CASWSSGGAIDTQYF. The gene calls are TRBV6-6 and TRBJ2-3, with TRBD2 matching over 12 bases. The CDR3 covers 15 residues. Unmatched junction bases numbered 8, after V lost 8 bases and J lost 5 bases. The germline V gene has CDR1 MNHNY and CDR2 SVGAGI (reference sequence).

In this sample, this clone turned up once. The V call is TRBV25-1, the J call TRBJ2-1, with TRBD2 matching over 8 bases. Trimming removed 10 bases from V and 7 bases from J; junction bases left unmatched: 12. The CDR3 totals 14 residues. The V gene's germline CDR1 is MGHDK and CDR2 SYGVNS. The CDR3 loop is CATRGSGSGNEQFF. The CDR3 DNA sequence: TGTGCCACCCGGGGCAGCGGGAGTGGGAATGAGCAGTTCTTC.

The chain is built from TRBV7-9 and TRBJ1-2; 10 positions match TRBD1. The length of the CDR3 is 16 residues. The V and J ends lost 5 bases and 0 bases, in that order; junction bases with no gene match: 6. Germline V CDR1 and CDR2: SEHNR, FQNEAQ (reference sequence). Here the CDR3 reads CASSPRQGATNYGYTF. CDR3 sequence (DNA): TGTGCCAGCAGCCCAAGACAGGGGGCAACTAACTATGGCTACACCTTC.

This clone showed up just once. V and J are TRBV29-1 and TRBJ1-2, with D possibly TRBD1 on 6 matching bases. This CDR3 is built from 14 residues. Germline CDR1 and CDR2: SQVTM and ANQGSEA. V shed 0 bases and J shed 4 bases, with 12 bases lying between them. The CDR3 DNA follows: TGCAGCGTTGAAGATCCGACAGGACTCTATGGCTACACCTTC. This gives the protein CSVEDPTGLYGYTF.

The chain employs TRBV6-5 and TRBJ2-2; 9 bases line up with TRBD1. This CDR3 contains 14 residues. Germline V lookup: CDR1 MNHEY, CDR2 SVGAGI. J gave up 4 bases and V 6 bases, and 3 bases lay outside the gene matches. Written as DNA, the CDR3 is TGTGCCAGCAGAAGACAGGGGGGCACCGGGGAGCTGTTTTTT. It specifies CASRRQGGTGELFF.

The gene calls are TRBV10-1 and TRBJ2-2; D ambiguous. Trimming removed 5 bases at V and 4 bases at J, with 8 bases between. Germline V gene data show CDR1 as WNHNN and CDR2 as SYGVQD (reference sequence). The CDR3 has 13 amino acids. The CDR3 DNA sequence: TGCGCCAGCAGTCATGTAGGCACCGGGGAGCTGTTTTTT. It codes for CASSHVGTGELFF.